Each of the 3 T cell receptor beta chains below was sequenced from the same sample in a study of identical twins. Each CDR3 protein gets one entry after TCRdb re-called the 5' RACE reads with MiXCR. Of over 550,000 distinct CDR3 sequences listed, under 8.5% are singletons. The sample also formed part of further work on yellow fever vaccine responses in identical twins.

Sequenced: PBMCs. These receptors were obtained from a woman in her late teens or twenties in good health.

The V gene is TRBV12-3 or TRBV12-4, the J gene TRBJ1-1; possible D gene TRBD1, 5 bases. V was trimmed by 4 bases and J by 10 bases, leaving 16 bases between them. The CDR3 is 13 amino acids. CDR3 sequence reads: CASSSRTPLGAFF. In DNA form, the CDR3 reads TGTGCCAGCAGTTCTCGGACACCCTTAGGAGCTTTCTTT.

This clonotype was seen only a few times. The V call is TRBV14, the J call TRBJ2-1, with TRBD2 matching over 11 bases. The CDR3 is 18 amino acids. Germline V lookup: CDR1 SGHDN, CDR2 FVKESK. V lost 4 bases, J lost 5 bases, and 13 bases stayed unmatched. CDR3 nucleotide sequence: TGTGCCAGCAGCCTCATTCCGGGACTAGCGGAAAGTGACAATGAGCAGTTCTTC. It encodes CASSLIPGLAESDNEQFF.

This clonotype was detected ten times or more. The gene calls are TRBV4-1 and TRBJ1-1; TRBD1 matches 11 bases. This CDR3 has 17 residues. Germline CDR1 and CDR2: MGHRA and YSYEKL. V shed 1 base and J 7 bases; nucleotides not matched to a gene: 11. The chain's CDR3 is CASSQAFLRDRGDEAFF. CDR3 nucleotide sequence: TGCGCCAGCAGCCAAGCCTTCCTCCGGGACAGGGGGGATGAAGCTTTCTTT.